The 17 T cell receptor beta chains reported below all come from one sample, sequenced in a study of monozygotic twins with inflammatory bowel disease. TCRdb re-called the 5' RACE reads and gives one entry per CDR3 protein, without DNA. The sample has approximately 400,000 distinct CDR3 sequences. Sample: blood. All receptors derive from a human donor with ulcerative colitis or Crohn's disease, or a healthy co-twin of an affected twin (not recorded which).

The genes are TRBV5-1 and TRBJ2-7; TCRdb indicates TRBD1, and absent DNA this call remains unverified. The CDR3 extends over 16 amino acids. The V gene's germline CDR1 is SGHRS and CDR2 YFSETQ. CDR3 amino acids: CASSLVLAGASDEQYF. The whole variable domain, filled in from reference TRBV5-1 and TRBJ2-7, reads KAGVTQTPRYLIKTRGQQVTLSCSPISGHRSVSWYQQTPGQGLQFLFEYFSETQRNKGNFPGRFSGRQFSNSRSEMNVSTLELGDSALYLCASSLVLAGASDEQYFGPGTRLTVT.

The chain links TRBV10-3 to TRBJ2-3; TCRdb reports TRBD1, a call that lacks DNA to check it against. Germline CDR1 ENHRY, CDR2 SYGVKD. The CDR3 spans 14 residues. The CDR3 spells CAISEGRVTDTQYF.

The rearrangement joins TRBV12-3 or TRBV12-4 to TRBJ2-1; TCRdb picks TRBD2, but there is no DNA to check that call. The CDR3 loop spans 18 amino acids. CDR3 residues: CASSPTSGDSIPYNEQFF.

The chain employs TRBV19 and TRBJ1-5. This CDR3 comprises 18 residues. CDR1 and CDR2 from the germline V gene are LNHDA and SQIVND (reference sequence). CDR3 sequence: CASTTTRLGASSNQPQHF.

The V gene is TRBV7-2, the J gene TRBJ2-5. CDR1 is SGHTA and CDR2 is FQGNSA in the germline V gene. CDR3 length: 13 amino acids. CDR3 residues: CASSLLSQETQYF.

J is TRBJ1-1 and V is TRBV20-1. CDR3 length: 12 residues. Germline V gene sequence: CDR1 DFQATT, CDR2 SNEGSKA (reference sequence). CDR3 sequence reads: CSASMGFAEAFF.

The chain links TRBV5-1 to TRBJ2-7. Germline loops: CDR1 SGHRS, CDR2 YFSETQ. The CDR3 consists of 13 residues. The CDR3 protein is CASSLGPNSEQYF.

The V call is TRBV20-1, the J call TRBJ2-3; the TCRdb D gene call, TRBD2, has no DNA to confirm it. The germline V gene has CDR1 DFQATT and CDR2 SNEGSKA (reference sequence). The CDR3 runs 16 residues. CDR3 sequence: CSASSSVDASPDTQYF.

J is TRBJ1-6 and V is TRBV6-5. The length of the CDR3 is 14 residues. Germline V gene data show CDR1 as MNHEY and CDR2 as SVGAGI. This CDR3 is CASSYGSYNSPLHF.

The rearrangement links TRBV29-1 to TRBJ2-7; checking the TCRdb D call of TRBD2 is not possible without DNA. The CDR3 consists of 13 residues. In germline, CDR1 is SQVTM, CDR2 ANQGSEA. The CDR3 sequence: CSVLAGVSYEQYF.

This rearrangement joins TRBV20-1 to TRBJ2-7; no DNA is available, so the TRBD1 call from TCRdb remains unchecked. The CDR3 is made up of 12 amino acids. CDR1 and CDR2 (germline): DFQATT, SNEGSKA (reference sequence). CDR3 amino acids: CSASTGMYEQYF.

The chain uses TRBV7-6 and TRBJ1-5; TCRdb indicates TRBD1, and absent DNA this call remains unverified. This CDR3 has 14 amino acids. CDR1 SGHVS and CDR2 FNYEAQ come from the germline V gene. The CDR3 reads CASSPGEGYQPQHF.

The gene calls are TRBV5-1 and TRBJ2-1; TCRdb calls TRBD2, which cannot be checked without DNA. Germline CDR1 SGHRS, CDR2 YFSETQ. The CDR3 runs to 15 residues. CDR3: CASSLGPSGGSSGFF.

V is TRBV7-2 and J is TRBJ2-5; TCRdb's D gene call, TRBD1, goes unchecked for lack of DNA. This CDR3 has 17 amino acids. Germline loops: CDR1 SGHTA, CDR2 FQGNSA. The CDR3 loop is CASSLAPTGTGLETQYF.

V usage is TRBV5-5 and J usage is TRBJ2-2; as DNA is missing, the TRBD2 call by TCRdb cannot be tested. This CDR3 contains 15 residues. Germline CDR1 reads SGHKS; CDR2 reads YYEKEE (reference sequence). The CDR3 loop is CASSLRQGYTGELFF.

The chain joins TRBV7-3 to TRBJ2-1; as DNA is missing, the TRBD2 call by TCRdb cannot be tested. Germline values: CDR1 SGHTA, CDR2 FQGTGA. CDR3 size: 17 residues. The CDR3 region is CASSSRLLAGGDNEQFF. Variable domain in full (rest from reference TRBV7-3 and TRBJ2-1): GAGVSQTPSNKVTEKGKYVELRCDPISGHTALYWYRQSLGQGPEFLIYFQGTGAADDSGLPNDRFFAVRPEGSVSTLKIQRTERGDSAVYLCASSSRLLAGGDNEQFFGPGTRLTVL.

V is TRBV18 and J is TRBJ2-1. Germline V lookup: CDR1 KGHSH, CDR2 LQKENI. The CDR3 consists of 15 residues. This CDR3 is CASSHEVGSYNEQFF.